The T cell receptor (beta chain) described here comes from a study of tumor-infiltrating lymphocytes in oesophageal squamous cell carcinoma. By its share, this clonotype is medium-sized. One entry per CDR3 protein, called by TCRdb with MiXCR from the PCR reads. This table has some 21,000 distinct CDR3 sequences, roughly 36% appearing once. Material for sequencing was esophageal tumor tissue. The source of this sequence is a male donor with esophageal squamous cell carcinoma.

CDR3 DNA sequence: TGTGCCAGCAGTCCTCGACAGGGGTCCTACAATGAGCAGTTCTTC. Its translation is CASSPRQGSYNEQFF. The chain uses TRBV12-3 or TRBV12-4 and TRBJ2-1; 8 positions match TRBD1. The CDR3 runs to 15 residues. With V trimmed by 5 bases and J by 1 base, 4 bases remained unmatched.